The sequence of this T cell receptor (beta chain) was determined in a study of T-cell memory formation after mild COVID-19. On this clonotype itself: Its antigen remains unidentified.

Study-wide points: CD4/CD8 balance characterized clones contracting day 15 to 85, and CD4+ skew characterized later expanders. Some clones that responded were present in memory (sampled pre-infection), which suggests cross-reactive memory joined.

Constant-segment primers served in 5'RACE that generated TCR alpha and TCR beta cDNA libraries bearing sample barcodes and UMIs. TCRdb reanalysed the 5' RACE reads using MiXCR and keeps one entry per CDR3 protein. The sample yields 300,000 to 400,000 distinct CDR3 sequences, about 15% seen once. CDR1 SNHLY and CDR2 FYNNEI come from the germline V gene. Trimming removed 5 bases from V and 2 bases from J, with 12 bases in between. The CDR3 contains 15 residues. V usage is TRBV2 and J usage is TRBJ1-4; D call uncertain. The sample comprised PBMCs or a T cell subset sorted from them (not recorded which). The receptor was isolated from a man in his late teens or twenties who had mild COVID-19 (a few samples of this study predate the infection). Cell type and time point are not known. The CDR3 DNA sequence: TGTGCCAGCAGTCCTACTAGGGCGACTAATGAAAAACTGTTTTTT. Its protein is CASSPTRATNEKLFF.